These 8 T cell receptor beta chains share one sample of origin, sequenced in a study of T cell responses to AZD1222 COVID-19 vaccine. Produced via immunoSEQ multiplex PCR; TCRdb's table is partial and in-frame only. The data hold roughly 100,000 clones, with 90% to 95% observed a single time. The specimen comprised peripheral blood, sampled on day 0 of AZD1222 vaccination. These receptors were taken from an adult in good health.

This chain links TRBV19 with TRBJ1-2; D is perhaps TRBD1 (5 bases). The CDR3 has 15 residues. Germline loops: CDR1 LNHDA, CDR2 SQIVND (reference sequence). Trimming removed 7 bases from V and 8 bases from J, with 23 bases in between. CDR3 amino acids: CASKAYWTGDQGYTF. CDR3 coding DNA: TGTGCCAGTAAAGCCTATTGGACGGGGGATCAGGGCTACACCTTC.

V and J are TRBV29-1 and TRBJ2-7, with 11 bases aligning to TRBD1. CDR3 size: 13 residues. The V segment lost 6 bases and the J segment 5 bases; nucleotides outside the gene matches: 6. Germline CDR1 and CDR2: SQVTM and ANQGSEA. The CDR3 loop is CSVTGQGVDEQYF. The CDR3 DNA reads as TGCAGCGTGACGGGACAGGGGGTGGACGAGCAGTACTTC.

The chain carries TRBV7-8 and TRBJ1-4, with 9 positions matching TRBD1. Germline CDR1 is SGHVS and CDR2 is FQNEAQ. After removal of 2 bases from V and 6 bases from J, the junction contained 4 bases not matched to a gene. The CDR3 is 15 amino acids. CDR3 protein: CASSLRGQGYEKLFF. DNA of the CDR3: TGTGCCAGCAGCTTACGGGGACAGGGTTATGAAAAACTGTTTTTT.

The CDR3 reads CSASSGTGGYEQYF. The CDR3 region has the DNA TGCAGTGCTAGTTCCGGGACAGGGGGCTACGAGCAGTACTTC. This chain connects TRBV20-1 to TRBJ2-7, with TRBD1 matching over 11 bases. The germline CDR1 and CDR2 sequences are DFQATT and SNEGSKA (reference sequence). With 3 bases clipped from V and 3 bases from J, the junction kept 4 bases outside the gene matches. The CDR3 is 14 amino acids.

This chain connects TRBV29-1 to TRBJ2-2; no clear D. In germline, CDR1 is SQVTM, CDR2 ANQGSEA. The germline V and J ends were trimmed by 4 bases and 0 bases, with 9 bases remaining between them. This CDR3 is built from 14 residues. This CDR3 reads CSVGTFANTGELFF. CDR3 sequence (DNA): TGCAGCGTTGGGACCTTCGCGAACACCGGGGAGCTGTTTTTT.

For the CDR3, the DNA is TGTGCCAGCAGCTCCTCCTGGGGAGTCAGCACAGATACGCAGTATTTT. Translated: CASSSSWGVSTDTQYF. V and J are TRBV14 and TRBJ2-3, with D possibly TRBD2 on 5 matching bases. CDR1 is SGHDN, CDR2 FVKESK, per germline. This CDR3 has 16 amino acids. The V end was cut by 5 bases, the J end by 0 bases, with 15 bases between. Together with reference TRBV14 and TRBJ2-3, the CDR3 gives the full variable domain: EAGVTQFPSHSVIEKGQTVTLRCDPISGHDNLYWYRRVMGKEIKFLLHFVKESKQDESGMPNNRFLAERTGGTYSTLKVQPAELEDSGVYFCASSSSWGVSTDTQYFGPGTRLTVL.

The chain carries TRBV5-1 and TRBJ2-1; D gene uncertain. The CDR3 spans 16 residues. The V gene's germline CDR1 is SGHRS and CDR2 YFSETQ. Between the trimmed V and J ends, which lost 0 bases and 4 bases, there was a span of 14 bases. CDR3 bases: TGCGCCAGCAGCTTGGCCGCGAAGGCGCTATACAATGAGCAGTTCTTC. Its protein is CASSLAAKALYNEQFF.

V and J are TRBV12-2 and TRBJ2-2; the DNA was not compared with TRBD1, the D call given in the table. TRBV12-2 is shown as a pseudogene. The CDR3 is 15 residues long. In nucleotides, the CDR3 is TGTGCAAGTCGCCCCTGGACAGGGGTCACCGGGGAGCTGTTTTTT. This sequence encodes CASRPWTGVTGELFF.